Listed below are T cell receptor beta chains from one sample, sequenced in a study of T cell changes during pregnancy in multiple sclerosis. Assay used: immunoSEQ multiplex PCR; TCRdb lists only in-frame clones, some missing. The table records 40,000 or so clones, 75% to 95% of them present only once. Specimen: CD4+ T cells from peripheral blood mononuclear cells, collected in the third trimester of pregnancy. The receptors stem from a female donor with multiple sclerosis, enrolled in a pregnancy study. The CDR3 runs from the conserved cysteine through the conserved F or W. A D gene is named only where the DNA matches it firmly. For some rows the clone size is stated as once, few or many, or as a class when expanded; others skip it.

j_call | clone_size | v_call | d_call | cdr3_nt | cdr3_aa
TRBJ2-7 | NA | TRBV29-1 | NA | TGCAGCGTTGAAATGAAGGGGAGGGGGGGGCAGTACTTC | CSVEMKGRGGQYF
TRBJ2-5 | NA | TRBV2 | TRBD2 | TGTGCCAGCACCCTAAGGACTAGCGGGAGTTGGGAGACCCAGTACTTC | CASTLRTSGSWETQYF
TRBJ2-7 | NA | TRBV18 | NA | TGTGCCAGCTCAGAGCTAGGCTACGAGCAGTACTTC | CASSELGYEQYF
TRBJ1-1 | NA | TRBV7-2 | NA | TGTGCCAGCAGCTTAGGGCATACCAGCACTGAAGCTTTCTTT | CASSLGHTSTEAFF
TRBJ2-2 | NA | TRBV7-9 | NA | TGTGCCAGCAGCTTAGGGGCAGCGAACACCGGGGAGCTGTTTTTT | CASSLGAANTGELFF
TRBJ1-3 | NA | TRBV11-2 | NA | TGTGCCAGCAGCCCCCTCCGGGGGGCGGTCCTTGGCGCCATATATTTT | CASSPLRGAVLGAIYF
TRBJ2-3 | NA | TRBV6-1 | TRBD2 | TGTGCCAGCAGTGCACCTAGCGGGAGAATTTCAGATACGCAGTATTTT | CASSAPSGRISDTQYF
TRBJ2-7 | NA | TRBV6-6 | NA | TGTGCCAGCAGGATCAGACAGTCCTTCCCCTACGAGCAGTACTTC | CASRIRQSFPYEQYF
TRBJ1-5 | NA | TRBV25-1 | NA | TGTGCCAGCAGTGAATCCCATCATCAGCCCCAGCATTTT | CASSESHHQPQHF
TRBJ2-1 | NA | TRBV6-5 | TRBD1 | TGTGCCAGCAGCCGACAGGGTCCGTTCCACAATGAGCAGTTCTTC | CASSRQGPFHNEQFF
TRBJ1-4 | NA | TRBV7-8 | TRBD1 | TGTGCCAGCAGCCCTGGCGGCAGGGGGTACGAAAAACTGTTTTTT | CASSPGGRGYEKLFF
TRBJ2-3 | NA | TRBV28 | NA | TGTGCCAGCAGTTCCCTCGGGACTCAGCAGTATTTT | CASSSLGTQQYF
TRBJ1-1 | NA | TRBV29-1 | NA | TGCAGCGTTGGGCTGGGGGCCGTGAACACTGAAGCTTTCTTT | CSVGLGAVNTEAFF
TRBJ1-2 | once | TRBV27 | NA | TGTGCCAGCAGTTTCCGCAGACAGAACTATGGCTACACCTTC | CASSFRRQNYGYTF
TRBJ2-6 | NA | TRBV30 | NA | TGTGCCTGGAGTATGGGGGCCGGGGCCAACGTCCTGACTTTC | CAWSMGAGANVLTF
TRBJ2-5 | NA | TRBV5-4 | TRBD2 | TGTGCCAGCAGCTTGGCGTCTAGCGGGATGGAGACCCAGTACTTC | CASSLASSGMETQYF
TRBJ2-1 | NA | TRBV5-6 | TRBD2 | TGTGCCAGCACCGTGACTAGCTTTAGGGACAATGAGCAGTTCTTC | CASTVTSFRDNEQFF
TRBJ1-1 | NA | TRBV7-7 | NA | TGTGCCAGCAGCTTAGCACAGAACACTGAAGCTTTCTTT | CASSLAQNTEAFF
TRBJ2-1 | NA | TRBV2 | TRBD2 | TGTGCCAGCAGTCGACTAGCGGGAGCTTACAATGAGCAGTTCTTC | CASSRLAGAYNEQFF
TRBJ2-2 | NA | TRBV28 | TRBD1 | TGTGCCAGCAGTCCACCCCCGGGACAGGGATTCACCGGGGAGCTGTTTTTT | CASSPPPGQGFTGELFF
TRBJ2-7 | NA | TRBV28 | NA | TGTGCCAGCACCTCTGAGTCTCCCCAGGCCCACGAGCAGTACTTC | CASTSESPQAHEQYF
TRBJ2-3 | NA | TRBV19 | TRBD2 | TGTGCCACGAAAGCGGGGGATACGCAGTATTTT | CATKAGDTQYF
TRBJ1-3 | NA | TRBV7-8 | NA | TGTGCCAGCAGCTTAGCCGGGGGAGCTGGAAACACCATATATTTT | CASSLAGGAGNTIYF
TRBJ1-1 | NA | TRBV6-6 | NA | TGTGCCAGCTGTGGACATATGAACACTGAAGCTTTCTTT | CASCGHMNTEAFF
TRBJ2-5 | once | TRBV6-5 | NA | TGTGCCACAGGCAGGCAAGAGACCCAGTACTTC | CATGRQETQYF
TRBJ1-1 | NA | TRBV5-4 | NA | TGTGCCAGCAGCACGCCCCGGGGTTCGAGCACTGAAGCTTTCTTT | CASSTPRGSSTEAFF
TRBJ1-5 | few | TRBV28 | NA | TGTGCCAGCAGTCGGACTTATCAGCCCCAGCATTTT | CASSRTYQPQHF
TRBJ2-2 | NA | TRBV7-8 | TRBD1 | TGTGCCAGCAGCTCCGACGGACAGGGAACGGTCACCGGGGAGCTGTTTTTT | CASSSDGQGTVTGELFF
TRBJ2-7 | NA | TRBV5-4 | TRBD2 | TGTGCCAGCAGCTTTGAGCGCGGGAGAGTTGTGCAGTACTTC | CASSFERGRVVQYF
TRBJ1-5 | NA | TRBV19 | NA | TGTGCCAGTAGTATAAGCGTGACCTCACGTAATCAGCCCCAGCATTTT | CASSISVTSRNQPQHF
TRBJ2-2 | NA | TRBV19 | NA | TGTGCCAGTAACCTAATCGGGAGTCTTGACACCGGGGAGCTGTTTTTT | CASNLIGSLDTGELFF
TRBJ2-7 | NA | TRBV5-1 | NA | TGCGCCAGCAGCTTGAGGGACAACCTCTACGAGCAGTACTTC | CASSLRDNLYEQYF
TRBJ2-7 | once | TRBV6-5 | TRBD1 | TGTGCCAGCAGTTACACCTGGGACAGGACCCAGGAGCAGTACTTC | CASSYTWDRTQEQYF
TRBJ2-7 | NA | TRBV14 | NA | TGTGCCAGCAGCCGCCAAAGCGGCAATGTATACGAGCAGTACTTC | CASSRQSGNVYEQYF
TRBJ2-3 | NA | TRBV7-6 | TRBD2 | TGTGCCAGCAGCTTAATGCCGGGAGGCGCAGATACGCAGTATTTT | CASSLMPGGADTQYF
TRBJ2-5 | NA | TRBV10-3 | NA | TGTGCCATCAGTGAGCATGGGAGCCAAGAGACCCAGTACTTC | CAISEHGSQETQYF
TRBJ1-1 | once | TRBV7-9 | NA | TGTGCCAGCGGGGGGGGAGGGTTCCCTGAAGCTTTCTTT | CASGGGGFPEAFF